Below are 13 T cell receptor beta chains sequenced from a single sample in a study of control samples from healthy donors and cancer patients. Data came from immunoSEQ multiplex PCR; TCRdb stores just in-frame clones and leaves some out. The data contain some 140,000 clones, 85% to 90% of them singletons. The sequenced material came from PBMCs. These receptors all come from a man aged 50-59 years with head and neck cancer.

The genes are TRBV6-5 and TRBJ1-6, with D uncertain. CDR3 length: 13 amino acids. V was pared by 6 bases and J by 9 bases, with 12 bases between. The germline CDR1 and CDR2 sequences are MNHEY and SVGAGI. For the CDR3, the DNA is TGTGCCAGCAGGGGAGACTACGCTTCACCCCTCCACTTT. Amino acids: CASRGDYASPLHF.

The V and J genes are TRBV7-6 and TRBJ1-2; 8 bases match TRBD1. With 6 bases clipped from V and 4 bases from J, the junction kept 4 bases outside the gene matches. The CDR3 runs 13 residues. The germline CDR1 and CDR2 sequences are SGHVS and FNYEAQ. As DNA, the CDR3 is TGTGCCAGCAGAGCAGGGGGCTCCTATGGCTACACCTTC. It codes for CASRAGGSYGYTF.

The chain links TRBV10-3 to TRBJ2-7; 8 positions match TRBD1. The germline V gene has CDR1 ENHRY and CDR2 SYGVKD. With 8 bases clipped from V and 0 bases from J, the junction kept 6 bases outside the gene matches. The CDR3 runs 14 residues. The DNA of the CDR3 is TGTGCCATCGGACAGGGAAGGAGCTCCTACGAGCAGTACTTC. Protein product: CAIGQGRSSYEQYF.

CDR3 loop: CASSPPQGYEQYF. The CDR3 coding sequence is TGTGCCAGCTCACCACCACAGGGCTACGAGCAGTACTTC. This chain uses TRBV18 with TRBJ2-7; possible D gene TRBD1, 6 bases. The CDR3 has 13 amino acids. Trimming shortened V by 0 bases and J by 3 bases, and 6 bases separated the two germline ends. Germline loops: CDR1 KGHSH, CDR2 LQKENI.

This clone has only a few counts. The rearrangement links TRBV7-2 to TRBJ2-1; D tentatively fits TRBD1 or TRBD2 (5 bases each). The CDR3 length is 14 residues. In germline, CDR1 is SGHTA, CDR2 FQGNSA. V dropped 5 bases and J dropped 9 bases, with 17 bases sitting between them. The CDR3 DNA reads TGTGCCAGCAGCCCCACGGACGGGGCCGGTGAGCAGTTCTTC. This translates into CASSPTDGAGEQFF. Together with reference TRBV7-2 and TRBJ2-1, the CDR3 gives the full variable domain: GAGVSQSPSNKVTEKGKDVELRCDPISGHTALYWYRQSLGQGLEFLIYFQGNSAPDKSGLPSDRFSAERTGGSVSTLTIQRTQQEDSAVYLCASSPTDGAGEQFFGPGTRLTVL.

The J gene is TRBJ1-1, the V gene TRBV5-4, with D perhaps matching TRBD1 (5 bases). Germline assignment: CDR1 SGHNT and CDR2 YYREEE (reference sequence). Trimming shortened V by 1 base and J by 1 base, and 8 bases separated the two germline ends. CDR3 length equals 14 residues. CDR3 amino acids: CASSLLQANTEAFF. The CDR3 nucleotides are TGTGCCAGCAGCTTGTTACAGGCGAACACTGAAGCTTTCTTT.

The DNA of the CDR3 is TGTGCCAGCAGCTTGGGAGCGGGCCCAGGGGATACGCAGTATTTT. Its protein product is CASSLGAGPGDTQYF. The genes are TRBV5-8 and TRBJ2-3; TRBD2 might be the D (6 bases). The CDR3 runs to 15 residues. The germline V gene has CDR1 SGHTS and CDR2 YDEGEE. The V end was cut by 0 bases, the J end by 6 bases, with 14 bases between.

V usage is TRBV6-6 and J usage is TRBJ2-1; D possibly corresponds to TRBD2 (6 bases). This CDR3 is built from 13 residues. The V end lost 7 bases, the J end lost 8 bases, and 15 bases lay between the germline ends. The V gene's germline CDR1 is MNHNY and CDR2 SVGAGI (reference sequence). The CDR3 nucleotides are TGTGCCAGCAAACCGGGGAGGAATGATGAGCAGTTCTTC. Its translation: CASKPGRNDEQFF.

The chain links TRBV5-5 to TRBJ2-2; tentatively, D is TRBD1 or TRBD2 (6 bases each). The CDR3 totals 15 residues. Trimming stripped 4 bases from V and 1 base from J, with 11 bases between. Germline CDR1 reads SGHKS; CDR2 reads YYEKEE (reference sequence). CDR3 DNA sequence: TGTGCCAGCAGCCCACAGGGAGGGAACACCGGGGAGCTGTTTTTT. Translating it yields CASSPQGGNTGELFF.

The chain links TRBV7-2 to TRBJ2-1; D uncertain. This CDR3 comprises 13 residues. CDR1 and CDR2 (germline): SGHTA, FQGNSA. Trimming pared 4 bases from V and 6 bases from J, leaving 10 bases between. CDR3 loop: CASSSPPVNEQFF. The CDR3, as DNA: TGTGCCAGCAGCTCCCCACCAGTCAATGAGCAGTTCTTC. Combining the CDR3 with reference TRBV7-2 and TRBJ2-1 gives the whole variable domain GAGVSQSPSNKVTEKGKDVELRCDPISGHTALYWYRQSLGQGLEFLIYFQGNSAPDKSGLPSDRFSAERTGGSVSTLTIQRTQQEDSAVYLCASSSPPVNEQFFGPGTRLTVL.

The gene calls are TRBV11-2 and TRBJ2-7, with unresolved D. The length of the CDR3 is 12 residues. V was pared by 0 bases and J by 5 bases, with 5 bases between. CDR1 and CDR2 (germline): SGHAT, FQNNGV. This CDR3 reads CASSLDRNEQYF. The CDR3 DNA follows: TGTGCCAGCAGCTTAGATCGGAACGAGCAGTACTTC.

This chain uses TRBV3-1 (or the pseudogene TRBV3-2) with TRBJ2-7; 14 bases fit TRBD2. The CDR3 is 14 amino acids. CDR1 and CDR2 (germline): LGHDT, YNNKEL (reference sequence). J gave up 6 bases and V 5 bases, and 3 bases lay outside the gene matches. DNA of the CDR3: TGTGCCAGCAGCACGGGACTAGCGGGAGTCGAGCAGTACTTC. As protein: CASSTGLAGVEQYF.

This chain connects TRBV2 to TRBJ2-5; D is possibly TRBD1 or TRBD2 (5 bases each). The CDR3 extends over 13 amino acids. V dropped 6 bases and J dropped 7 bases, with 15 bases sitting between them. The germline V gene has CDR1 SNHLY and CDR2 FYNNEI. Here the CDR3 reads CASSEGPSGTQYF. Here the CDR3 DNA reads TGTGCCAGCAGCGAGGGACCTAGTGGGACCCAGTACTTC.